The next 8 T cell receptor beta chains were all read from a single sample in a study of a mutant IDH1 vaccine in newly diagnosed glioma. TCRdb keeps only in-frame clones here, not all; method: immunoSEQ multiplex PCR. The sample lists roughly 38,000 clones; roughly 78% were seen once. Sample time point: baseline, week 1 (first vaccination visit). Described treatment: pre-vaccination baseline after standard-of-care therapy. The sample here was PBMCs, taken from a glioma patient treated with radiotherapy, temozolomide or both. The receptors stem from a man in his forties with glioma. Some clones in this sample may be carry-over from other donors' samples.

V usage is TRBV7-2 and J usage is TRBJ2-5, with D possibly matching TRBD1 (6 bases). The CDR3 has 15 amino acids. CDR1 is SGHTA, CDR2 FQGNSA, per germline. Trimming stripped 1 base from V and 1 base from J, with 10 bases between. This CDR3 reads CASSLGARGQETQYF. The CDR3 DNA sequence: TGTGCCAGCAGCTTAGGTGCCAGGGGCCAAGAGACCCAGTACTTC.

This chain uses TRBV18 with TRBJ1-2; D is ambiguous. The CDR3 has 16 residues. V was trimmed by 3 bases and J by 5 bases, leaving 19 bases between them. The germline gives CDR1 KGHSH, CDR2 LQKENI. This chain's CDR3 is CASSPSSGNLGYGYTF. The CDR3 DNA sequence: TGTGCCAGCTCACCCTCATCGGGGAACTTGGGGTATGGCTACACCTTC.

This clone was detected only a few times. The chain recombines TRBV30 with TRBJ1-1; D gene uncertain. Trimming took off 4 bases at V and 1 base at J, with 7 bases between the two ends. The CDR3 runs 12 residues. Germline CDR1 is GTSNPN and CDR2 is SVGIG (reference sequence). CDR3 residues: CAWKQQNTEAFF. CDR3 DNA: TGTGCCTGGAAACAGCAGAACACTGAAGCTTTCTTT.

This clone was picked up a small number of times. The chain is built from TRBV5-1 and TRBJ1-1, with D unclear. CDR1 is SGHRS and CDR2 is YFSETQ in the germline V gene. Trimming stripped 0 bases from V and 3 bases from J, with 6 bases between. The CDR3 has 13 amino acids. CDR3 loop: CASSLEDYTEAFF. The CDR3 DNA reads TGCGCCAGCAGCTTGGAGGATTACACTGAAGCTTTCTTT. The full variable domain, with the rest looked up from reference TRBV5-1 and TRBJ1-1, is KAGVTQTPRYLIKTRGQQVTLSCSPISGHRSVSWYQQTPGQGLQFLFEYFSETQRNKGNFPGRFSGRQFSNSRSEMNVSTLELGDSALYLCASSLEDYTEAFFGQGTRLTVV.

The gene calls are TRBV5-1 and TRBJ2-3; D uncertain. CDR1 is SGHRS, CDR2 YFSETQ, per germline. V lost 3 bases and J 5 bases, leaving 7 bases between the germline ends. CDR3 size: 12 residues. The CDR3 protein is CASSYQRDTQYF. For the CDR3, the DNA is TGCGCCAGCAGCTACCAGAGAGATACGCAGTATTTT.

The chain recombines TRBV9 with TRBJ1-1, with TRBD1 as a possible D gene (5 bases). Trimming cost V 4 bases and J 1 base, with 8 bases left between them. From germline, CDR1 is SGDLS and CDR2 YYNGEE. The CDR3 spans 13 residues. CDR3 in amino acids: CASSRGQNTEAFF. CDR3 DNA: TGTGCCAGCAGCCGGGGCCAGAACACTGAAGCTTTCTTT.

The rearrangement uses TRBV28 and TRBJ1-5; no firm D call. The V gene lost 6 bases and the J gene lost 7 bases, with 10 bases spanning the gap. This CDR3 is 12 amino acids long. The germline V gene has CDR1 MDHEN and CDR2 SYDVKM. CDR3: CASRRGIQPQHF. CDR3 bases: TGTGCCAGCAGGCGGGGTATACAGCCCCAGCATTTT.

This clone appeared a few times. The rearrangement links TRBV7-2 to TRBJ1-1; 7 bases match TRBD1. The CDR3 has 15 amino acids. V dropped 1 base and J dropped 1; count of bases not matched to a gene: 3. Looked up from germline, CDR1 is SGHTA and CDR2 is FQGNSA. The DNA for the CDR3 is TGTGCCAGCAGCTTAGAGGGGGCAGAGAACACTGAAGCTTTCTTT. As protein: CASSLEGAENTEAFF.